This TCR beta chain was observed in a study of shared clonotypes between healthy human individuals. The protocol was immunoSEQ multiplex PCR, while the TCRdb copy is restricted to in-frame clones and leaves out a portion. The sample records millions of clones, approximately 95% being singletons. General study findings and limits: Among several donors, 4.5% to 5.5% of naive CD4 clonotypes were found in common.

The J segment lost 6 bases and the V segment lost 4 bases, leaving 4 bases of the junction unmatched. This CDR3 region has 15 residues. Germline values: CDR1 MNHNY, CDR2 SVGAGI (reference sequence). Remarks on this clone: Its target is not known.

J is TRBJ1-5 and V is TRBV6-6; 12 bases line up with TRBD1. The clonotype comes from a man aged 18 to 29 in good health. Some clones in this sample may be carry-over from other donors' samples. Material for sequencing was naive CD4+ T cells from PBMCs. Documented subset: CD45RA+ positively selected. The CDR3 reads CASSSGTGGTQPQHF. In nucleotides, the CDR3 is TGTGCCAGCAGTTCCGGGACAGGGGGCACTCAGCCCCAGCATTTT.